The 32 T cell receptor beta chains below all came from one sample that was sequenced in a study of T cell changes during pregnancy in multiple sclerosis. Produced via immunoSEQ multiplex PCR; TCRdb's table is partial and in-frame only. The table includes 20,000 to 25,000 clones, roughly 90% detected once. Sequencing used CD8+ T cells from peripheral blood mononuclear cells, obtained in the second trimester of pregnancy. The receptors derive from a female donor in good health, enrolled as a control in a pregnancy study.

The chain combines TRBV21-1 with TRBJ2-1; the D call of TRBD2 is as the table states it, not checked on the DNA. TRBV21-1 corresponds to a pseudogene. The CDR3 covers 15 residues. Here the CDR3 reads CASSPGIFSYNEQFF. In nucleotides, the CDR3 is TGTGCCAGCAGCCCCGGGATCTTCTCCTACAATGAGCAGTTCTTC.

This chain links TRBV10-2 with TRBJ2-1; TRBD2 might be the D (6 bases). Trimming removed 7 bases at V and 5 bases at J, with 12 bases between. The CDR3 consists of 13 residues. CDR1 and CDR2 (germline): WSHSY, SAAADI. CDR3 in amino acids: CASMEGTNNEQFF. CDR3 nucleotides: TGCGCCAGCATGGAGGGAACCAACAATGAGCAGTTCTTC.

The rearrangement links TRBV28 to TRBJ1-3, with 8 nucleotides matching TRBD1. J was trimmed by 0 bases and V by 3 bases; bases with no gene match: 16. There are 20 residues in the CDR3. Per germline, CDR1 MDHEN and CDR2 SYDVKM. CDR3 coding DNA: TGTGCCAGCAGTTTGGATGATCCGGGACAGGCCAATAACTCTGGAAACACCATATATTTT. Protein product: CASSLDDPGQANNSGNTIYF.

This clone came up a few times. This CDR3 reads CASSLSAGSNYGYTF. CDR3 bases: TGTGCCAGCAGTTTATCAGCAGGATCTAACTATGGCTACACCTTC. The chain recombines TRBV27 with TRBJ1-2; D is ambiguous. The CDR3 has 15 amino acids. Trimming removed 0 bases at V and 0 bases at J, with 8 bases between. The germline gives CDR1 MNHEY, CDR2 SMNVEV (reference sequence).

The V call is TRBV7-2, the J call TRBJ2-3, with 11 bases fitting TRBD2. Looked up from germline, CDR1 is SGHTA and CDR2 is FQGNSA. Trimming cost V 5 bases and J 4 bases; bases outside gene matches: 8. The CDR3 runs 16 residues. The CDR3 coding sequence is TGTGCCAGCAGCATCACTAGCGGGAGTACGCCAGATACGCAGTATTTT. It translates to CASSITSGSTPDTQYF.

CDR3 nucleotide sequence: TGTGCCAGCAGCGTAAACTGGAATTCACCCCTCCACTTT. As protein: CASSVNWNSPLHF. This chain uses TRBV9 with TRBJ1-6; D is unresolved. The CDR3 is 13 residues long. The V end lost 1 base, the J end lost 7 bases, and 6 bases lay between the germline ends. Germline values: CDR1 SGDLS, CDR2 YYNGEE.

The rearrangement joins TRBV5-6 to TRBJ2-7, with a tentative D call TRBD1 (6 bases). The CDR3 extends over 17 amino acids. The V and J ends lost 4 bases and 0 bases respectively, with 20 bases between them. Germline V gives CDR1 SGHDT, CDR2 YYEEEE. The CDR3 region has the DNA TGTGCCAGCAGCCTAAAACAGGCGCAGGGGCTCTCCTACGAGCAGTACTTC. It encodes CASSLKQAQGLSYEQYF.

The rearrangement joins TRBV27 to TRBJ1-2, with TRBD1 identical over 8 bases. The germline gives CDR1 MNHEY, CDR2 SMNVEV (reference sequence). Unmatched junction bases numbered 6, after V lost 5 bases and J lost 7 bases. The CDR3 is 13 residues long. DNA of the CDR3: TGTGCCAGCAGTGGACAGGGATTATTTGGCTACACCTTC. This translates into CASSGQGLFGYTF.

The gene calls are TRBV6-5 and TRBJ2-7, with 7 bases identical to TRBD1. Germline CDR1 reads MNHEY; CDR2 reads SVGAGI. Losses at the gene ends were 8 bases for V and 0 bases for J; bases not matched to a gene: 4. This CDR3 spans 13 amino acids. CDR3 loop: CASEGTDSYEQYF. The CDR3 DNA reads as TGTGCCAGCGAAGGGACAGACTCCTACGAGCAGTACTTC.

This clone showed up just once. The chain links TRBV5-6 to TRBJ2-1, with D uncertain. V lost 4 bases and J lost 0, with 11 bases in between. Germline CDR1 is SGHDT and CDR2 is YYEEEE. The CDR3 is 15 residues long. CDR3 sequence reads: CASSQTRSSYNEQFF. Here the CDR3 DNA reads TGTGCCAGCAGCCAAACGCGGAGCTCCTACAATGAGCAGTTCTTC.

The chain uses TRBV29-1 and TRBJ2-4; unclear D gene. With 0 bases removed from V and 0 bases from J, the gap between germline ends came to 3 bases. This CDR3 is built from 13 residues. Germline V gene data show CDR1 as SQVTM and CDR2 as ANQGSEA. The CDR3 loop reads CSVEDIAKNIQYF. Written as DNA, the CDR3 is TGCAGCGTTGAAGACATAGCCAAAAACATTCAGTACTTC.

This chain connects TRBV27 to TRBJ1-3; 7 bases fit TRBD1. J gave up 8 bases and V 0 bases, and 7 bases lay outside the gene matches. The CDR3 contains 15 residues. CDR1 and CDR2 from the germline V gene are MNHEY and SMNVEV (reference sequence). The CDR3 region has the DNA TGTGCCAGCAGTTTATCTGGGACAGAGGGCGACACCATATATTTT. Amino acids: CASSLSGTEGDTIYF.

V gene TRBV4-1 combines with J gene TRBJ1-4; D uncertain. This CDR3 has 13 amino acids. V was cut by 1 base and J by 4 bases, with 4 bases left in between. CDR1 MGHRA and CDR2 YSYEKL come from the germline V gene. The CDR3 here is CASSQAINEKLFF. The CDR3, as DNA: TGCGCCAGCAGCCAAGCAATTAATGAAAAACTGTTTTTT.

The CDR3 here is CASSLLSGSGKNIQYF. The CDR3 coding sequence is TGTGCCAGCAGCTTGCTGTCGGGGTCAGGCAAAAACATTCAGTACTTC. The V call is TRBV5-6, the J call TRBJ2-4, with D perhaps TRBD2 (5 bases). This CDR3 is built from 16 residues. Germline V CDR1 and CDR2: SGHDT, YYEEEE. V dropped 1 base and J dropped 3 bases, with 14 bases sitting between them.

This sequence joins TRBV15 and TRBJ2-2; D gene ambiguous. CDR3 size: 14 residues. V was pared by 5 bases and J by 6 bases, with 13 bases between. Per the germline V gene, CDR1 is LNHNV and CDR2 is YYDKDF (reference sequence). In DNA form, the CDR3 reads TGTGCCACCAGCCCACACCTGACATCCGGGGAGCTGTTTTTT. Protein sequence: CATSPHLTSGELFF.

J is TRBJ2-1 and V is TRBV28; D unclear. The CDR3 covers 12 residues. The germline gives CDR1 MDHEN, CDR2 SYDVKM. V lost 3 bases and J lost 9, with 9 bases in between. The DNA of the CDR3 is TGTGCCAGCAGTTTGGCCGGCGGTGAGCAGTTCTTC. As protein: CASSLAGGEQFF.

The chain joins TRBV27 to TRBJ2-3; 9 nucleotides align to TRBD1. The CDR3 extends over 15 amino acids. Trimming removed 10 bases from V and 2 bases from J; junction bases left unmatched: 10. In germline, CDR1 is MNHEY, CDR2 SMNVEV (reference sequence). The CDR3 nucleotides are TGTGCCACCTGTCCCGGGACAGGGATCACAGATACGCAGTATTTT. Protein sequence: CATCPGTGITDTQYF.

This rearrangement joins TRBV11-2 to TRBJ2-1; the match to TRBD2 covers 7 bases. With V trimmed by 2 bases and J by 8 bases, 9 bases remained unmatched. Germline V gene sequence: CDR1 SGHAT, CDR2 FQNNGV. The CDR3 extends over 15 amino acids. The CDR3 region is CASSLSGNRPYEQFF. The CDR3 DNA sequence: TGTGCCAGCAGCTTAAGCGGGAACCGTCCGTATGAGCAGTTCTTC.

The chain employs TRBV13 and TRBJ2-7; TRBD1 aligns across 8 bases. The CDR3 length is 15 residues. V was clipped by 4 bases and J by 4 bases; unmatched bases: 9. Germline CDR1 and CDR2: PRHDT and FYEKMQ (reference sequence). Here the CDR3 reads CASSSEGQDRYEQYF. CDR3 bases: TGTGCCAGCAGCTCAGAGGGACAGGATCGGTACGAGCAGTACTTC.

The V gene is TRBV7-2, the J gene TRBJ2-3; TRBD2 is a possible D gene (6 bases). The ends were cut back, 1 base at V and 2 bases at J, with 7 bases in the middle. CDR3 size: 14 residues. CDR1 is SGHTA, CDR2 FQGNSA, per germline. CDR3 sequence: CASSLGEATDTQYF. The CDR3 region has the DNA TGTGCCAGCAGCTTAGGGGAGGCCACAGATACGCAGTATTTT.

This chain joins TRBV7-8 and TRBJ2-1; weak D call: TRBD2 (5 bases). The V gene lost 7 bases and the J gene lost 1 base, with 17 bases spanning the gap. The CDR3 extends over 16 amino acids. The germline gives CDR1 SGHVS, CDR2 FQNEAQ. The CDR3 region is CASTLLGIESYNEQFF. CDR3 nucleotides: TGTGCCAGCACTCTCCTCGGGATAGAATCCTACAATGAGCAGTTCTTC. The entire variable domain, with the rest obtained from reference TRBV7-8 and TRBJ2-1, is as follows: GAGVSQSPRYKVAKRGQDVALRCDPISGHVSLFWYQQALGQGPEFLTYFQNEAQLDKSGLPSDRFFAERPEGSVSTLKIQRTQQEDSAVYLCASTLLGIESYNEQFFGPGTRLTVL.

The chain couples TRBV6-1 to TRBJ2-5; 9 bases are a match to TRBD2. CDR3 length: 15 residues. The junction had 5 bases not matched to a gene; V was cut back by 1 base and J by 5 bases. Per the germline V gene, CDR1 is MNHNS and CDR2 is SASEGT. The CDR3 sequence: CASSEVVAGDETQYF. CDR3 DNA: TGTGCCAGCAGTGAAGTGGTAGCGGGGGACGAGACCCAGTACTTC.

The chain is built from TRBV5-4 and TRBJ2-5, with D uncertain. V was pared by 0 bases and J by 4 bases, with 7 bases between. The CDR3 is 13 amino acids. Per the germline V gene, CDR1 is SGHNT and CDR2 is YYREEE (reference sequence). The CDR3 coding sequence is TGTGCCAGCAGCTTGGTGGCCGCAGAGACCCAGTACTTC. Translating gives CASSLVAAETQYF. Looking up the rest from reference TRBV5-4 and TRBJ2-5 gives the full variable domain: ETGVTQSPTHLIKTRGQQVTLRCSSQSGHNTVSWYQQALGQGPQFIFQYYREEENGRGNFPPRFSGLQFPNYSSELNVNALELDDSALYLCASSLVAAETQYFGPGTRLLVL.

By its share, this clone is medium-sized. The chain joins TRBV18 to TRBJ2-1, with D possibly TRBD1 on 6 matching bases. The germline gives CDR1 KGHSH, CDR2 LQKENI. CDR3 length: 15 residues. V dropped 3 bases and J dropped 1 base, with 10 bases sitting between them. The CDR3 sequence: CASSPTGYSYNEQFF. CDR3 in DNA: TGTGCCAGCTCACCTACAGGGTATTCCTACAATGAGCAGTTCTTC. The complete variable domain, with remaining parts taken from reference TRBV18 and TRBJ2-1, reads NAGVMQNPRHLVRRRGQEARLRCSPMKGHSHVYWYRQLPEEGLKFMVYLQKENIIDESGMPKERFSAEFPKEGPSILRIQQVVRGDSAAYFCASSPTGYSYNEQFFGPGTRLTVL.

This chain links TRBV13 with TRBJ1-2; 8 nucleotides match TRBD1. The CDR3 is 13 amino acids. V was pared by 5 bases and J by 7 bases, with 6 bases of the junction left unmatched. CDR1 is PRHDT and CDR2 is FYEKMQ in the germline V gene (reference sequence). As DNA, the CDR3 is TGTGCCAGCAGCCTACAGGGGACAGGTGGCTACACCTTC. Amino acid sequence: CASSLQGTGGYTF.

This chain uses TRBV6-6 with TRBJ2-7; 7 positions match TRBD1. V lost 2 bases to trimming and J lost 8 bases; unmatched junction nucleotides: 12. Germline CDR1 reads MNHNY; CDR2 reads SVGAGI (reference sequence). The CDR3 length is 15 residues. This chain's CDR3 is CASSYPTGTDLKQYF. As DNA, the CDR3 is TGTGCCAGCAGTTACCCTACCGGGACAGACCTCAAGCAGTACTTC.

The CDR3 nucleotides read TGTGCCAGCAGCGACAGGGACCAAACGAACACCGGGGAGCTGTTTTTT. As protein: CASSDRDQTNTGELFF. V is TRBV11-2 and J is TRBJ2-2; TRBD1 aligns across 7 bases. The CDR3 totals 16 residues. Germline V gene data show CDR1 as SGHAT and CDR2 as FQNNGV. Losses at the gene ends were 5 bases for V and 0 bases for J; bases not matched to a gene: 6.

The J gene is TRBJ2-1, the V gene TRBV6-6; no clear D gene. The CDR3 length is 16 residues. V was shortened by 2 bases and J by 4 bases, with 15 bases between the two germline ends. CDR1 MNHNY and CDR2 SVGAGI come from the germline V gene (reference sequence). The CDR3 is CASSYGRGSLYNEQFF. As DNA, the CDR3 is TGTGCCAGCAGTTACGGGCGTGGCAGCCTATACAATGAGCAGTTCTTC.

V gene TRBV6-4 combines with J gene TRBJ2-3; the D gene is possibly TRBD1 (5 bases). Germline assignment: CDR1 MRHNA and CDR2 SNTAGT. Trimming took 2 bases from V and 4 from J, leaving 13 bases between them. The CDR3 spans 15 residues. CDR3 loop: CASSDEAGKADTQYF. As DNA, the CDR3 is TGTGCCAGCAGTGACGAGGCAGGGAAAGCAGATACGCAGTATTTT.

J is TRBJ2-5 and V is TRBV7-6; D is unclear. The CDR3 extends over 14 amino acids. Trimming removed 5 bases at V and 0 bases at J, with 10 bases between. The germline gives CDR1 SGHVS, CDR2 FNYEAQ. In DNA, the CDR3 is TGTGCCAGCAGCCCCTCGGAGTACCAAGAGACCCAGTACTTC. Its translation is CASSPSEYQETQYF.

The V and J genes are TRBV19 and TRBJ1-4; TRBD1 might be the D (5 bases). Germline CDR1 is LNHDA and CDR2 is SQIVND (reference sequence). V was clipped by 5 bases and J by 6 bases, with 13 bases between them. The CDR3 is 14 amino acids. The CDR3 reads CASSPQGGYEKLFF. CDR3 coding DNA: TGTGCCAGTAGTCCCCAGGGTGGTTATGAAAAACTGTTTTTT. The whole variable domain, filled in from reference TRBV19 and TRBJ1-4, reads DGGITQSPKYLFRKEGQNVTLSCEQNLNHDAMYWYRQDPGQGLRLIYYSQIVNDFQKGDIAEGYSVSREKKESFPLTVTSAQKNPTAFYLCASSPQGGYEKLFFGSGTQLSVL.

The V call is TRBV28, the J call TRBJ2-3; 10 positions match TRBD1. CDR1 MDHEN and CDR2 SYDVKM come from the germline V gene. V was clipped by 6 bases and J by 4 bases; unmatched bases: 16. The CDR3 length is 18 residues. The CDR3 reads CASSHYDKGQGSPDTQYF. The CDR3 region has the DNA TGTGCCAGCAGCCACTACGATAAGGGACAGGGGAGCCCAGATACGCAGTATTTT. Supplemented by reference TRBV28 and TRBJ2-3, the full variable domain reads DVKVTQSSRYLVKRTGEKVFLECVQDMDHENMFWYRQDPGLGLRLIYFSYDVKMKEKGDIPEGYSVSREKKERFSLILESASTNQTSMYLCASSHYDKGQGSPDTQYFGPGTRLTVL.